The 9 T cell receptor beta chains presented below share a single source sample, sequenced in a study of shared clonotypes between healthy human individuals. TCRdb's copy holds only in-frame clones and misses some; the assay was immunoSEQ multiplex PCR. There are around 1,900,000 clones in the sample; 93% occur only once, and about 1.7% lies in the top ten. Naive CD8 cells lacked CD45RO and underwent positive selection for CCR7, leaving out terminally differentiated effector memory CD45RA+ cells. Sample: naive CD8+ T cells from PBMCs. The receptors here all came from a man aged 18 to 30 in good health. Some clones in this sample may be carry-over from other donors' samples.

The chain uses TRBV19 and TRBJ2-7; 8 nucleotides agree with TRBD2. The CDR3 totals 14 residues. V was pared by 6 bases and J by 7 bases, with 11 bases of the junction left unmatched. Germline CDR1 reads LNHDA; CDR2 reads SQIVND (reference sequence). The CDR3 protein is CASSPRAGVIEQYF. The DNA of the CDR3 is TGTGCCAGTAGCCCTCGAGCGGGAGTTATTGAGCAGTACTTC.

The chain combines TRBV6-5 with TRBJ1-3; maybe TRBD1 (6 bases). Germline V gene sequence: CDR1 MNHEY, CDR2 SVGAGI. Trimming shortened V by 2 bases and J by 4 bases, and 12 bases separated the two germline ends. This CDR3 spans 15 amino acids. The CDR3 DNA reads TGTGCCAGCAGTTACGGGGGCGCGTTGGGAAACACCATATATTTT. It encodes CASSYGGALGNTIYF.

This chain links TRBV11-2 with TRBJ2-2; perhaps D is TRBD1 or TRBD2 (5 bases each). This CDR3 is built from 17 residues. V gave up 10 bases and J gave up 6 bases, with 27 bases separating them. Germline CDR1 is SGHAT and CDR2 is FQNNGV. As DNA, the CDR3 is TGTGCCACCCAGAGGGGTGACACCCTACTATCCGCCGGGGAGCTGTTTTTT. Translating it yields CATQRGDTLLSAGELFF.

The CDR3 sequence is CASKSGMSDEQFF. As DNA, the CDR3 is TGTGCCAGCAAGAGCGGGATGAGCGACGAGCAGTTCTTC. The chain uses TRBV28 and TRBJ2-1; TRBD2 matches at 7 bases. The germline V gene has CDR1 MDHEN and CDR2 SYDVKM. The V gene end was trimmed by 7 bases and the J gene end by 10 bases; junction bases not matched to a gene: 10. The length of the CDR3 is 13 residues.

J is TRBJ2-1 and V is TRBV5-6; tentative D call: TRBD1 (5 bases). The V end lost 6 bases, the J end lost 6 bases, and 16 bases lay between the germline ends. Germline CDR1 is SGHDT and CDR2 is YYEEEE. The CDR3 has 14 amino acids. Here the CDR3 DNA reads TGTGCCAGCACCTCGTGGATGGGGCTCAATGAGCAGTTCTTC. Protein product: CASTSWMGLNEQFF.

This rearrangement joins TRBV4-1 to TRBJ1-2, with 7 bases lining up with TRBD1. CDR1 is MGHRA and CDR2 is YSYEKL in the germline V gene. Trimming removed 6 bases from V and 6 bases from J; junction bases left unmatched: 10. The CDR3 contains 14 residues. The DNA of the CDR3 is TGCGCCAGCAGACCCGACAGGGTTATTGATGGCTACACCTTC. As protein: CASRPDRVIDGYTF.

This chain uses TRBV9 with TRBJ2-1, with D maybe TRBD2 (6 bases). The CDR3 length is 16 residues. V lost 3 bases and J 0 bases, leaving 13 bases between the germline ends. The V gene's germline CDR1 is SGDLS and CDR2 YYNGEE. The CDR3 coding sequence is TGTGCCAGCAGCGCGACTAGTCCCAGCTCCTACAATGAGCAGTTCTTC. Residues: CASSATSPSSYNEQFF.

V and J are TRBV19 and TRBJ2-2; perhaps TRBD1 as D (6 bases). This CDR3 comprises 13 residues. V was pared by 8 bases and J by 3 bases, with 10 bases between. Germline V gene sequence: CDR1 LNHDA, CDR2 SQIVND (reference sequence). The CDR3 DNA reads TGTGCCAGTTTACAGGGCGACACCGGGGAGCTGTTTTTT. It translates to CASLQGDTGELFF.

The chain employs TRBV5-5 and TRBJ2-7; no clear D. From germline, CDR1 is SGHKS and CDR2 YYEKEE (reference sequence). The V gene lost 2 bases and the J gene lost 3 bases, with 18 bases spanning the gap. The CDR3 length is 16 residues. CDR3 DNA: TGTGCCAGCAGCTTTTTTCGTAGCCGGGTGGTCTACGAGCAGTACTTC. This gives the protein CASSFFRSRVVYEQYF.